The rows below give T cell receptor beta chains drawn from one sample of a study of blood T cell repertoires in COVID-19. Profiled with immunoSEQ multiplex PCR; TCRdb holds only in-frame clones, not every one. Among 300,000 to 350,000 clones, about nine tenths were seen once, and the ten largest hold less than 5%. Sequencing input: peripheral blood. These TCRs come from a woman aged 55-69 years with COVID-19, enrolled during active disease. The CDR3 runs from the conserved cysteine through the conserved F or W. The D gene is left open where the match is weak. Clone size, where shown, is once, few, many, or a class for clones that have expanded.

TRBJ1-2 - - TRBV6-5 TGTGCCAGCAGCTTCAGGGCTAACTATGGCTACACCTTC CASSFRANYGYTF
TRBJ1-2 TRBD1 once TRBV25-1 TGTGCCAGCAGTGATCCGACAGGGGGGCCCTTGTATGGCTACACCTTC CASSDPTGGPLYGYTF
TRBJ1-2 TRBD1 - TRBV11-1 TGTGCCAGCAGCTTGACAGGGGCTTCCGGCTATGGCTACACCTTC CASSLTGASGYGYTF
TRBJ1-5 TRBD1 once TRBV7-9 TGTGCCAGCAGCCCGGACAGGGGAGTGCAGCCCCAGCATTTT CASSPDRGVQPQHF
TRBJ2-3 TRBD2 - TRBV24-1 TGTGCCACCAGTGACGCAGCGGGATCCCTGGGACCAGATACGCAGTATTTT CATSDAAGSLGPDTQYF
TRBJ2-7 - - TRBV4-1 TGCGCCAGCAGCCAAGTTCGGTCCTACGAGCAGTACTTC CASSQVRSYEQYF
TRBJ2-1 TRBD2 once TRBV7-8 TGTGCCAGCATTCCCGGGGGAGGGTCCTACAATGAGCAGTTCTTC CASIPGGGSYNEQFF
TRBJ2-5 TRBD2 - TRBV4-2 TGTGCCAGCAGCCACCGGACTAGCGGGGAAGAGACCCAGTACTTC CASSHRTSGEETQYF
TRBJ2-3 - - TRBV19 TGTGCCAGTAGTATCATCGGGGGAGCAGATACGCAGTATTTT CASSIIGGADTQYF
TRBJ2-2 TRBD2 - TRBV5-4 TGTGCCAGCAGCTTCGGAGGACTAGCGGGTAACACCGGGGAGCTGTTTTTT CASSFGGLAGNTGELFF
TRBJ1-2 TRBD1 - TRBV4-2 TGTGCCAGCAGCCAGGGACAGGGGGCCCAAGGCTATGGCTACACCTTC CASSQGQGAQGYGYTF
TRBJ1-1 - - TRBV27 TGTGCCAGCAGTCGGCAGGGGAAAGCTTTCTTT CASSRQGKAFF
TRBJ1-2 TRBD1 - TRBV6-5 TGTGCCAGCAGGGTGGGACAGCACTATGGCTACACCTTC CASRVGQHYGYTF
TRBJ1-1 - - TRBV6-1 TGTGCCAGCAGTGAAACCGGGAGCTGGGCAGGGAGAACTGAAGCTTTCTTT CASSETGSWAGRTEAFF
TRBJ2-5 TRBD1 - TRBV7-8 TGTGCCAGCAGCGCATCGGGACAGGGAGTAGAGACCCAGTACTTC CASSASGQGVETQYF
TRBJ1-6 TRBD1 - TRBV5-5 TGTGCCAGCAGCTTAACTTCCGGGACAGCAAATTCACCCCTCCACTTT CASSLTSGTANSPLHF
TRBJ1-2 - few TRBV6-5 TGTGCCAGCAGCACGAACCAGGGCGGCTACACCTTC CASSTNQGGYTF
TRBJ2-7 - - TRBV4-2 TGTGCCAGCAGCCAAGGGCAGTTTTCCTACGAGCAGTACTTC CASSQGQFSYEQYF
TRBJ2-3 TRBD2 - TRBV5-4 TGTGCCAGCAGCTTTAGCGGGGGTGGAGATACGCAGTATTTT CASSFSGGGDTQYF
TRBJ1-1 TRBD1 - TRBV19 TGTGCCAGTAGTGAAGGGACAGAAATTTTGAACACTGAAGCTTTCTTT CASSEGTEILNTEAFF
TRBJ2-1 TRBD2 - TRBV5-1 TGCGCCAGCAGCTTGGAAGCGGGGGCCTCCTACAATGAGCAGTTCTTC CASSLEAGASYNEQFF
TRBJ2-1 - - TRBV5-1 TGCGCCAGCAGCTTGGGGGCCTTCTACAATGAGCAGTTCTTC CASSLGAFYNEQFF
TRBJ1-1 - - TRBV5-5 TGTGCCAGCAGCTTAAGCGCGGGTCCGAACACTGAAGCTTTCTTT CASSLSAGPNTEAFF
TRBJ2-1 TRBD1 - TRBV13 TGTGCCAGCAGCGTAACGACAGGGTACAATGAGCAGTTCTTC CASSVTTGYNEQFF
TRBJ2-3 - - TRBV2 TGTGCCAGCAGTCAGGGGAGCACAGATACGCAGTATTTT CASSQGSTDTQYF
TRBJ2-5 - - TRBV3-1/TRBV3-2 TGTGCCAGCAGCGACCTTTCACTACAAGAGACCCAGTACTTC CASSDLSLQETQYF
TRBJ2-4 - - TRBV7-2 TGTGCCAGCAGCTTAGAGGGGTCGGGTCCCAAAAACATTCAGTACTTC CASSLEGSGPKNIQYF
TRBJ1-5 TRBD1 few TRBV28 TGTGCCAGCAGTTTATGGGGGACAGGGGACAATCAGCCCCAGCATTTT CASSLWGTGDNQPQHF
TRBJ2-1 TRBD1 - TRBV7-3 TGTGCCAGCAGCCCCCGGACAGGGGGGGGCAATGAGCAGTTCTTC CASSPRTGGGNEQFF
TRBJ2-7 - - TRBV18 TGTGCCAGCTCACTATCTGGGGGGGCCTCCGAGCAGTACTTC CASSLSGGASEQYF
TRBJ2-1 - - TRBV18 TGTGCCAGCTCACCAGTAGCAGACAATGAGCAGTTCTTC CASSPVADNEQFF
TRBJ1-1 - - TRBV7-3 TGTGCCAGCAGCCGACAGCAGAACACTGAAGCTTTCTTT CASSRQQNTEAFF
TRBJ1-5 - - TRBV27 TGTGCCAGCAGTCCATGGAGCCGCCCGGAACAGCCCCAGCATTTT CASSPWSRPEQPQHF
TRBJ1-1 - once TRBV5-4 TGTGCCAGCAGCTTCCAGAACACTGAAGCTTTCTTT CASSFQNTEAFF
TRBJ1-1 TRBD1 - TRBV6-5 TGTGCCAGCCGGATACTCGGGGACAGCACTGAAGCTTTCTTT CASRILGDSTEAFF
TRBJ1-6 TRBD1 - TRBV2 TGTGCCAGCAGTGAACAGGGGGCAGGTTCACCCCTCCACTTT CASSEQGAGSPLHF
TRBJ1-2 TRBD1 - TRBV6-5 TGTGCCAGCCGCCGGGACAGTAACTATGGCTACACCTTC CASRRDSNYGYTF
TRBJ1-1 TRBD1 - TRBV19 TGTGCCAGTATCCAGGGGGCGGGTGAGGGCACTGAAGCTTTCTTT CASIQGAGEGTEAFF
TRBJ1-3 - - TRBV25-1 TGTGCCAGACCCAAAGACAGACGGCTAAACACCATATATTTT CARPKDRRLNTIYF
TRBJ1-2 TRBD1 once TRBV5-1 TGCGCCAGCAGCCGGACAGGGAGTAACTATGGCTACACCTTC CASSRTGSNYGYTF
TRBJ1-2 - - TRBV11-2 TGTGCCAGCAGCTGGGGGGAGGGTGGTCGTGGCTACACCTTC CASSWGEGGRGYTF
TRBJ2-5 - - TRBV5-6 TGTGCCAGCAGCTTATGGACACAAGAGACCCAGTACTTC CASSLWTQETQYF
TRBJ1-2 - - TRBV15 TGTGCCACCAGCAGAGAAACGTGGAGGACTAACTATGGCTACACCTTC CATSRETWRTNYGYTF
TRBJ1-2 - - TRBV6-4 TGTGCCAGCAGGAGGGCGGGAGAGGGGAACTATGGCTACACCTTC CASRRAGEGNYGYTF
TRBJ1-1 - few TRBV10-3 TGTGCCATCAGTAATTCGGCAGGGAACACTGAAGCTTTCTTT CAISNSAGNTEAFF
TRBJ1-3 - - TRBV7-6 TGTGCCACCACCCGGAGGGCGGGGAACTCTGGAAACACCATATATTTT CATTRRAGNSGNTIYF